The sequence of this TCR beta chain was determined in a study of blood T cell repertoires in COVID-19. For the study at large: T cells, B-cell-depleted T cells, or PBMCs supplied cDNA or gDNA.

Original handling: Nucleated cell number was recorded as an estimate derived from reference gene primer amplification. The protocol was immunoSEQ multiplex PCR, while the TCRdb copy is restricted to in-frame clones and leaves out a portion. V, J and clone size derive from that table, while D and trimming were established from the DNA sequence. The data hold fewer than 65,000 clones, with roughly 85% observed a single time. V lost 1 base to trimming and J lost 5 bases, with 12 bases between them. Germline values: CDR1 LGHNA, CDR2 YSLEER. The CDR3 runs 16 residues. Sequences were obtained from peripheral blood. The receptor was derived from a man in his sixties or seventies with acute or convalescent COVID-19. The V and J genes are TRBV4-3 and TRBJ1-6; D remains ambiguous. The CDR3 loop is CASSQATTGNNSPLHF. The CDR3 DNA follows: TGCGCCAGCAGCCAAGCCACCACGGGGAATAATTCACCCCTCCACTTT.